This T cell receptor beta chain was recovered during a study of blood T cell repertoires in COVID-19. The CDR3 totals 16 residues. V lost 0 bases and J lost 2; bases outside the gene matches: 6. The germline V gene encodes CDR1 KGHSH and CDR2 LQKENI. TCRdb's copy holds only in-frame clones and misses some; the assay was immunoSEQ multiplex PCR. Of about 52,000 clones in the sample, approximately 85% were seen once. V gene TRBV18 combines with J gene TRBJ1-2; 7 bases align to TRBD1. This clonotype was sampled from a human donor in a cohort sampled during active COVID-19. The sequencing input was peripheral blood. The CDR3 protein is CASSPPSRQGNYGYTF. The DNA for the CDR3 is TGTGCCAGCTCACCACCCTCCAGACAGGGAAACTATGGCTACACCTTC.